These 32 T cell receptor beta chains originate from one sample sequenced in a study of OX40 agonist ivuxolimab in advanced cancers. Libraries were built with the immunoSEQ multiplex PCR assay. TCRdb obtained this table from immuneACCESS and retained in-frame rearrangements with V and J assigned. These tables miss some clones; where compared with another copy, unresolved V genes account for less than half of the shortfall, and the remainder is unexplained. Across this sample there are tens of thousands of clones, with roughly 88% seen only once. The leading ten clones occupy around 5.1% of the sample. The sequenced sample was CD4+ or CD8+ T cells sorted from blood, obtained in a trial of the OX40 agonist ivuxolimab. These receptors all stem from an adult with an advanced solid tumor such as melanoma, head and neck, liver or kidney cancer.

V usage is TRBV6-1 and J usage is TRBJ1-5; 10 bases are a match to TRBD1. This CDR3 spans 18 amino acids. The germline V gene encodes CDR1 MNHNS and CDR2 SASEGT. Trimming took 2 bases from V and 1 from J; bases not matched to a gene: 8. CDR3 nucleotides: TGTGCCAGCAGTGAAATAAGGACAGGGGGGAAAAGCAATCAGCCCCAGCATTTT. Translated, it gives CASSEIRTGGKSNQPQHF.

The rearrangement links TRBV10-3 to TRBJ2-5, with a weak D call TRBD2 (6 bases). With 2 bases removed from V and 2 bases from J, the gap between germline ends came to 12 bases. The CDR3 has 15 residues. Per germline, CDR1 ENHRY and CDR2 SYGVKD. CDR3 sequence (DNA): TGTGCCATCAGTGAGGGAGGGTCAGGTCAAGAGACCCAGTACTTC. Amino acid sequence: CAISEGGSGQETQYF.

This chain uses TRBV15 with TRBJ1-2; TRBD1 matches at 10 bases. There are 17 residues in the CDR3. The germline gives CDR1 LNHNV, CDR2 YYDKDF (reference sequence). V was clipped by 0 bases and J by 3 bases; unmatched bases: 7. CDR3 region: CATSRDYSGQGDYGYTF. In nucleotides, the CDR3 is TGTGCCACCAGCAGAGATTATAGTGGACAGGGGGACTATGGCTACACCTTC. The full variable domain, its missing parts supplied by reference TRBV15 and TRBJ1-2, is DAMVIQNPRYQVTQFGKPVTLSCSQTLNHNVMYWYQQKSSQAPKLLFHYYDKDFNNEADTPDNFQSRRPNTSFCFLDIRSPGLGDTAMYLCATSRDYSGQGDYGYTFGSGTRLTVV.

The J gene is TRBJ1-2, the V gene TRBV6-5; no definite D call. CDR3 length equals 13 residues. Trimming pared 6 bases from V and 4 bases from J, leaving 12 bases between. Germline V CDR1 and CDR2: MNHEY, SVGAGI. The CDR3 DNA is TGTGCCAGCAGCTATCCCCGGGGCTATGGCTACACCTTC. Translation gives CASSYPRGYGYTF.

The V call is TRBV5-5, the J call TRBJ2-3, with 7 bases aligning to TRBD2. This CDR3 is 15 amino acids long. J lost 2 bases, V lost 0 bases, and 3 bases had no gene match. Germline CDR1 reads SGHKS; CDR2 reads YYEKEE (reference sequence). CDR3 nucleotide sequence: TGTGCCAGCAGCTTGGGAGGGGACTACACAGATACGCAGTATTTT. Its translation is CASSLGGDYTDTQYF.

The genes are TRBV27 and TRBJ1-6; 7 nucleotides line up with TRBD1. Germline V gene sequence: CDR1 MNHEY, CDR2 SMNVEV (reference sequence). The CDR3 consists of 17 residues. After removal of 6 bases from V and 10 bases from J, the junction contained 18 bases not matched to a gene. DNA of the CDR3: TGTGCCAGCAGATTCCGTCCCTCCGACAGAGGGGGCTCACCCCTCCACTTT. As protein: CASRFRPSDRGGSPLHF.

The chain combines TRBV12-5 with TRBJ2-1; 8 bases line up with TRBD2. The CDR3 contains 20 residues. CDR1 is LGHNT and CDR2 is FRNRAP in the germline V gene. J gave up 7 bases and V 2 bases, and 22 bases lay outside the gene matches. The CDR3 spells CASGLPRGPGRVAGRNEQFF. The CDR3 region has the DNA TGTGCTAGTGGTTTGCCCCGAGGCCCCGGTAGGGTAGCGGGGAGGAATGAGCAGTTCTTC. The whole variable domain, remainder taken from reference TRBV12-5 and TRBJ2-1, is DARVTQTPRHKVTEMGQEVTMRCQPILGHNTVFWYRQTMMQGLELLAYFRNRAPLDDSGMPKDRFSAEMPDATLATLKIQPSEPRDSAVYFCASGLPRGPGRVAGRNEQFFGPGTRLTVL.

Regarding this clone: The junction departs from the called germline gene at one end, perhaps through a read error. The chain uses TRBV4-1 and TRBJ2-5, with 8 bases fitting TRBD1. The CDR3 consists of 15 residues. CDR1 is MGHRA, CDR2 YSYEKL, per germline. CDR3 region: CASSKEFRTGNKQYF. The CDR3 bases are TGCGCCAGCAGCAAAGAGTTCAGGACAGGGAACAAGCAGTACTTC.

The V and J genes are TRBV10-3 and TRBJ1-1; 12 bases map to TRBD1. This CDR3 comprises 14 residues. In germline, CDR1 is ENHRY, CDR2 SYGVKD. The V and J ends lost 10 bases and 1 base, in that order; junction bases with no gene match: 4. The CDR3, as DNA: TGTGCCACGGGGACAGGGGGCGCGAACACTGAAGCTTTCTTT. This sequence encodes CATGTGGANTEAFF.

V gene TRBV2 combines with J gene TRBJ1-4; TRBD1 is a possible D gene (5 bases). V shed 6 bases and J shed 8 bases, with 13 bases lying between them. Germline values: CDR1 SNHLY, CDR2 FYNNEI. CDR3 length: 13 amino acids. In nucleotides, the CDR3 is TGTGCCAGCAGCCCGGGGACCCGGGAAAAACTGTTTTTT. Encoded protein: CASSPGTREKLFF.

J is TRBJ2-5 and V is TRBV5-1; D is perhaps TRBD1 (6 bases). The CDR3 length is 14 residues. Germline CDR1 reads SGHRS; CDR2 reads YFSETQ. Trimming cost V 4 bases and J 1 base, with 11 bases left between them. The CDR3 spells CASSPDSLQETQYF. DNA for the CDR3: TGCGCCAGCAGCCCGGACAGTCTCCAAGAGACCCAGTACTTC.

Worth noting for this clone: Compared with germline, one end of the junction differs, possibly owing to a read error. The chain has TRBV28 and TRBJ2-1; 9 bases are a match to TRBD2. This CDR3 spans 15 amino acids. Per the germline V gene, CDR1 is MDHEN and CDR2 is SYDVKM. The CDR3 sequence is CANSLLAGSYNEQFF. The CDR3 coding sequence is TGTGCCAACAGTTTACTAGCGGGCTCCTACAATGAGCAGTTCTTC.

The V call is TRBV2, the J call TRBJ1-4, with a tentative D call TRBD1 (6 bases). Trimming stripped 8 bases from V and 8 bases from J, with 21 bases between. Germline V gene sequence: CDR1 SNHLY, CDR2 FYNNEI. The CDR3 totals 15 residues. CDR3 sequence reads: CASGEQGTVGEKLFF. The CDR3 DNA reads as TGTGCCAGCGGGGAACAGGGAACGGTTGGCGAAAAACTGTTTTTT. Using reference TRBV2 and TRBJ1-4 for the parts outside the CDR3, the full variable domain is EPEVTQTPSHQVTQMGQEVILRCVPISNHLYFYWYRQILGQKVEFLVSFYNNEISEKSEIFDDQFSVERPDGSNFTLKIRSTKLEDSAMYFCASGEQGTVGEKLFFGSGTQLSVL.

The chain is built from TRBV7-2 and TRBJ2-2; 8 bases agree with TRBD2. Germline trimming cut 1 base from V and 14 bases from J; bases unmatched to any gene: 12. The CDR3 consists of 15 residues. Per the germline V gene, CDR1 is SGHTA and CDR2 is FQGNSA. This chain's CDR3 is CASSLVTVGLEALFF. The CDR3 DNA follows: TGTGCCAGCAGCTTAGTAACAGTGGGACTAGAAGCCCTGTTTTTT. Drawing the rest from reference TRBV7-2 and TRBJ2-2, the complete variable domain is GAGVSQSPSNKVTEKGKDVELRCDPISGHTALYWYRQSLGQGLEFLIYFQGNSAPDKSGLPSDRFSAERTGGSVSTLTIQRTQQEDSAVYLCASSLVTVGLEALFFGEGSRLTVL.

This clone was picked up a small number of times. The chain combines TRBV5-1 with TRBJ2-5; no firm D call. Near its end, the DNA agrees better with TRBJ2-7, so the J call may be wrong. Germline CDR1 SGHRS, CDR2 YFSETQ. The CDR3 runs to 15 residues. CDR3 DNA: TGCGCCAGCAGCTTGGAGGGCAGAAGCTCCTACGAGCAGTACTTC. The encoded protein is CASSLEGRSSYEQYF.

This clone was seen more than once but under ten times. J is TRBJ2-1 and V is TRBV29-1; D is possibly TRBD1 (6 bases). The CDR3 runs to 14 residues. The germline V and J ends were trimmed by 5 bases and 4 bases, with 15 bases remaining between them. The germline V gene has CDR1 SQVTM and CDR2 ANQGSEA. The CDR3: CSVPRGGPYNEQFF. The CDR3 DNA sequence: TGCAGCGTTCCCAGGGGCGGGCCTTACAATGAGCAGTTCTTC.

The chain combines TRBV7-2 with TRBJ2-7, with TRBD2 identical over 7 bases. This CDR3 region has 16 residues. CDR1 is SGHTA, CDR2 FQGNSA, per germline. The J segment lost 3 bases and the V segment lost 1 base, leaving 9 bases of the junction unmatched. The CDR3 DNA reads TGTGCCAGCAGCTTAGTAGGGTGGGGGGGGAACTACGAGCAGTACTTC. Translation: CASSLVGWGGNYEQYF.

The chain has TRBV6-6 and TRBJ2-2; D is uncertain. This CDR3 has 15 amino acids. CDR1 and CDR2 from the germline V gene are MNHNY and SVGAGI (reference sequence). V lost 5 bases and J lost 7, with 17 bases in between. The CDR3 DNA reads TGTGCCAGCAGTCAGTCGGGCAGACCTCTCGGGGAGCTGTTTTTT. Translated: CASSQSGRPLGELFF.

The chain uses TRBV27 and TRBJ2-7; D is unclear. The CDR3 runs 13 residues. Per germline, CDR1 MNHEY and CDR2 SMNVEV (reference sequence). Trimming took 4 bases from V and 0 from J, leaving 7 bases between them. CDR3 sequence (DNA): TGTGCCAGCAGTTGGAAAGACTCCTACGAGCAGTACTTC. This gives the protein CASSWKDSYEQYF.

V gene TRBV4-1 combines with J gene TRBJ2-7; D uncertain. Trimming took 0 bases from V and 6 from J, leaving 9 bases between them. Germline V gene lookup returns CDR1 MGHRA and CDR2 YSYEKL. There are 13 residues in the CDR3. The CDR3, as DNA: TGCGCCAGCAGCCAAGAAACTTACGGCGAGCAGTACTTC. It specifies CASSQETYGEQYF.

The rearrangement joins TRBV5-1 to TRBJ2-2, with 7 nucleotides matching TRBD1. This CDR3 is built from 15 residues. Unmatched junction bases numbered 7, after V lost 4 bases and J lost 4 bases. Germline V gene lookup returns CDR1 SGHRS and CDR2 YFSETQ. The CDR3: CASSRDRLSTGELFF. The CDR3 DNA sequence: TGCGCCAGCAGCCGGGACAGACTCTCCACCGGGGAGCTGTTTTTT.

The chain combines TRBV4-3 with TRBJ2-2, with D possibly matching TRBD1 (6 bases). Trimming left V 1 base short and J 3 bases short, with 15 bases between. CDR3 length: 17 residues. CDR1 LGHNA and CDR2 YSLEER come from the germline V gene. CDR3 sequence reads: CASSQAVDSRYTGELFF. In DNA form, the CDR3 reads TGCGCCAGCAGCCAAGCCGTGGACAGCCGCTACACCGGGGAGCTGTTTTTT.

The chain carries TRBV29-1 and TRBJ2-1; TRBD2 agrees at 8 bases. Germline lookup yields CDR1 SQVTM and CDR2 ANQGSEA. The V gene end was trimmed by 5 bases and the J gene end by 3 bases; junction bases not matched to a gene: 9. This CDR3 comprises 15 residues. This CDR3 reads CSVPLGGGLYNEQFF. The CDR3 DNA follows: TGCAGCGTTCCTCTCGGGGGGGGCCTCTACAATGAGCAGTTCTTC.

The table lists this clone with a count of one. CDR3 region: CASSLSGTSYEQYF. DNA of the CDR3: TGTGCCAGCAGCTTAAGCGGGACCTCCTACGAGCAGTACTTC. The rearrangement uses TRBV5-6 and TRBJ2-7; 7 bases map to TRBD2. Germline loops: CDR1 SGHDT, CDR2 YYEEEE. The CDR3 totals 14 residues. Unmatched junction bases numbered 2, after V lost 2 bases and J lost 0 bases.

This clone was seen only once. The chain joins TRBV18 to TRBJ1-5; 9 nucleotides line up with TRBD1. With 6 bases clipped from V and 4 bases from J, the junction kept 4 bases outside the gene matches. This CDR3 region has 14 residues. CDR1 is KGHSH and CDR2 is LQKENI in the germline V gene. CDR3 region: CASSRDRENQPQHF. As DNA, the CDR3 is TGTGCCAGCTCCCGGGACAGGGAGAATCAGCCCCAGCATTTT. The variable domain in full, with the rest retrieved from reference TRBV18 and TRBJ1-5, is NAGVMQNPRHLVRRRGQEARLRCSPMKGHSHVYWYRQLPEEGLKFMVYLQKENIIDESGMPKERFSAEFPKEGPSILRIQQVVRGDSAAYFCASSRDRENQPQHFGDGTRLSIL.

The genes are TRBV6-1 and TRBJ2-2; 14 bases line up with TRBD2. The CDR3 contains 15 residues. In germline, CDR1 is MNHNS, CDR2 SASEGT. V lost 8 bases, J lost 6 bases, and 5 bases stayed unmatched. CDR3 DNA sequence: TGTGCCAGCCAGGGACTAGCGGGAGCCGCCGGGGAGCTGTTTTTT. It translates to CASQGLAGAAGELFF.

The rearrangement joins TRBV19 to TRBJ2-3, with D possibly TRBD1 on 5 matching bases. Trimming left V 8 bases short and J 4 bases short, with 13 bases between. This CDR3 is 13 amino acids long. Germline CDR1 is LNHDA and CDR2 is SQIVND (reference sequence). The CDR3 DNA is TGTGCCAGTGGGGCGGTTCGGGCAGATACGCAGTATTTT. Amino acid sequence: CASGAVRADTQYF.

This clone was detected once. The gene calls are TRBV7-9 and TRBJ2-7; no firm D call. The germline V gene has CDR1 SEHNR and CDR2 FQNEAQ (reference sequence). The CDR3 covers 15 residues. The V and J ends lost 1 base and 0 bases respectively, with 10 bases between them. The CDR3 reads CASSLVMGSSYEQYF. Here the CDR3 DNA reads TGTGCCAGCAGCTTAGTGATGGGCTCCTCCTACGAGCAGTACTTC.

A few counts support this clone. For the CDR3, the DNA is TGTGCCAGCAGCCAGGGGACAGGGGGGAACACTGAAGCTTTCTTT. It codes for CASSQGTGGNTEAFF. The V gene is TRBV14, the J gene TRBJ1-1, with TRBD1 identical over 11 bases. This CDR3 comprises 15 residues. After removal of 3 bases from V and 1 base from J, the junction contained 1 base not matched to a gene. Germline loops: CDR1 SGHDN, CDR2 FVKESK.

The V and J genes are TRBV11-2 and TRBJ1-2; the D is unclear. Trimming removed 0 bases at V and 4 bases at J, with 6 bases between. This CDR3 contains 13 residues. Germline loops: CDR1 SGHAT, CDR2 FQNNGV. The CDR3 bases are TGTGCCAGCAGCTTAGACAGGAGCTATGGCTACACCTTC. Translated, it gives CASSLDRSYGYTF.

This clone is a singleton in its sample. Since no conserved phenylalanine or tryptophan closes the CDR3, a read error is the likely cause. This chain joins TRBV7-9 and TRBJ1-2; no reliable D call. CDR1 and CDR2 from the germline V gene are SEHNR and FQNEAQ (reference sequence). The CDR3 totals 12 residues. Trimming removed 4 bases at V and 4 bases at J, with 7 bases between. CDR3 region: CASSWEGYGYTL. The CDR3 DNA reads as TGTGCCAGCAGCTGGGAGGGCTATGGCTACACCCTC.

This clone has more than one count but fewer than ten. The V and J genes are TRBV11-2 and TRBJ1-1; D is unresolved. This CDR3 comprises 13 residues. V gave up 10 bases and J gave up 1 base, with 13 bases separating them. Germline-derived CDR1 and CDR2 are SGHAT and FQNNGV. The CDR3 DNA follows: TGTGCCACCTCAATTAGACGGAACACTGAAGCTTTCTTT. Encoded protein: CATSIRRNTEAFF.